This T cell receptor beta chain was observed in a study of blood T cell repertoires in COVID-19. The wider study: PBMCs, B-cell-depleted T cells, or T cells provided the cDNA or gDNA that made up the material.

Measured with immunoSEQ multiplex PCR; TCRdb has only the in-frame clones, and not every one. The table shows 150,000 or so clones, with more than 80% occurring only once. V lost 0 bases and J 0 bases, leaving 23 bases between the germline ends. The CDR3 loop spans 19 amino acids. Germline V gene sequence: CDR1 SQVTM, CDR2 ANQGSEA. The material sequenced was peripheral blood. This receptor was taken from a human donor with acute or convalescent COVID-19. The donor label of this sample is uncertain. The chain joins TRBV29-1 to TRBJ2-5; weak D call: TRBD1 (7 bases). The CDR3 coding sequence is TGCAGCGTTGAAGATGGGAGGCAGGGGGGAATATCGTACCAAGAGACCCAGTACTTC. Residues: CSVEDGRQGGISYQETQYF.